Sequencing of this T cell receptor beta chain was carried out in a study of regulatory T cells in long-lasting Graves disease. Regarding time point: newly diagnosed GD, antithyroid drugs for less than 3 months. Preparation of the TCR library used RNA extracted from PBMCs. Staff drew approximately 9.9 milliliters of peripheral blood into EDTA tubes. Germline V gives CDR1 SGHAT, CDR2 FQNNGV. Trimming cost V 2 bases and J 4 bases; bases outside gene matches: 12. The CDR3 loop spans 17 amino acids. Researchers made TCR beta libraries by using iRepertoire HTBI primers and running Arm-PCR on CDR3 regions. Original processing notes: Spanning all samples, the identified segments comprised 62 TRBV and approximately 15 TRBJ. TCRdb re-called the multiplex PCR reads through MiXCR, storing one row per CDR3 protein. These V and J calls rely on TCRdb rather than the paper's analysis. Of about 460,000 distinct CDR3 sequences in the sample, about 14% were seen once.

This clonotype was counted at least ten times. These data were also filed under a second study, of T cells in Graves' hyperthyroidism and ophthalmopathy. In that study: The diagnostic basis comprised clinical symptoms, serum thyroxine and TRAb, thyroid ultrasound and orbital computed tomography.

The chain joins TRBV11-2 to TRBJ2-7, with 9 bases identical to TRBD2. Sequences were derived from peripheral blood mononuclear cells (PBMCs), sampled at new diagnosis, from a patient treated with antithyroid drugs. This clonotype was obtained from a woman aged 45-59 years with Graves disease. In DNA form, the CDR3 reads TGTGCCAGCAGCTTAAGGGAAGGACTAGCGAATCATTACGAGCAGTACTTC. Its translation: CASSLREGLANHYEQYF.